This T cell receptor beta chain was sequenced during a study of STAT5B mutations in CD4+ large granular lymphocyte leukemia. Regarding this clone: The antigen is undetermined.

There are 16 residues in the CDR3. Per germline, CDR1 LGHNT and CDR2 FRNRAP. Unmatched junction bases numbered 12, after V lost 5 bases and J lost 4 bases. Regarding the study as a whole: No patients shared main leukemic clonotypes, though approximately 26% appeared at low frequency elsewhere. CD4-sorted patient repertoires seemed more clonal than healthy CD4+ repertoires. Compared with healthy controls (2/35), patient top clones favored TRBV06 (8/27).

Method: immunoSEQ multiplex PCR; TCRdb's copy keeps in-frame clones and lacks some. The sample yields fewer than 35,000 clones, about two thirds seen once. This clonotype originated in a human donor in good health. V usage is TRBV12-5 and J usage is TRBJ2-5, with 8 bases fitting TRBD1. The material sequenced was CD4+ T cells from blood buffy coats. The CDR3 sequence: CASGPGQGRVGETQYF. For the CDR3, the DNA is TGTGCTAGTGGTCCCGGACAGGGTAGAGTAGGAGAGACCCAGTACTTC.